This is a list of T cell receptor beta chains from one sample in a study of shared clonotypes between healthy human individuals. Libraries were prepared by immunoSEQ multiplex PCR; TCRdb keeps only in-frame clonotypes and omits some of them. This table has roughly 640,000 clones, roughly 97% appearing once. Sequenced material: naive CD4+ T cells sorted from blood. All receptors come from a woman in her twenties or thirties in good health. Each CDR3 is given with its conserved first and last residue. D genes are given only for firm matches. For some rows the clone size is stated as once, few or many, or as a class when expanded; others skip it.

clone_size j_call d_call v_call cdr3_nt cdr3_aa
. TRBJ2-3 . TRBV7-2 TGTGCCAGCAGCGTCGGACGAACCACAGATACGCAGTATTTT CASSVGRTTDTQYF
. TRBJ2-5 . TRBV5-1 TGCGCCAGCAGCTTGGTCGGCCGGATAGAAGAGACCCAGTACTTC CASSLVGRIEETQYF
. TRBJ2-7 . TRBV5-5 TGTGCCAGCAGCTCCAGCAGGGCAGATGGGGAGCAGTACTTC CASSSSRADGEQYF
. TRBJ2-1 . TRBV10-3 TGTGCCATCAGTGAATCCCAATACAATGAGCAGTTCTTC CAISESQYNEQFF
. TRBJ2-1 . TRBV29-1 TGCAGCGTTCATACAAGCTCCTACAATGAGCAGTTCTTC CSVHTSSYNEQFF
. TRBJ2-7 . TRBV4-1 TGCGCCAGCAGCCCACGACGGGGCAGCTCCTACGAGCAGTACTTC CASSPRRGSSYEQYF
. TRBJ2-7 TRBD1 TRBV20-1 TGCAGTGCTAGGGGGGACAGCGAGCAGTACTTC CSARGDSEQYF
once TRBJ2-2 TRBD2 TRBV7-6 TGTGCCAGCAGCTTAGTTCCGTTGCGGGAGTTTAACACCGGGGAGCTGTTTTTT CASSLVPLREFNTGELFF
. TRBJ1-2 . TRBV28 TGTGCCAGCAGTACTAGGGTCAACTATGGCTACACCTTC CASSTRVNYGYTF
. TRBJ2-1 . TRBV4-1 TGCGCCAGCAGCCAAAACGCCGACCGGGACAGCGGGAATGAGCAGTTCTTC CASSQNADRDSGNEQFF
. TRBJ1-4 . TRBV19 TGTGCCAGTAGTATGTCGGTTGGCGAAAAACTGTTTTTT CASSMSVGEKLFF
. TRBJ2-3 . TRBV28 TGTGCCAGCAGTTTTAGGGGGCGGGAGTGGCAGTATTTT CASSFRGREWQYF
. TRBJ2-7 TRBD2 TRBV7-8 TGTGCCAGCAGCTTACGACTAGCGTACTACGAGCAGTACTTC CASSLRLAYYEQYF
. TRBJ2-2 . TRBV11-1 TGTGCCAGCACGGACACCTCGAACACCGGGGAGCTGTTTTTT CASTDTSNTGELFF
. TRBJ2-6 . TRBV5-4 TGTGCCAGCAGCTTGGATAGCTCTGGGGCCAACGTCCTGACTTTC CASSLDSSGANVLTF
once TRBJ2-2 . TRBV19 TGTGCCAGTAGCTTTTTACCTAACACCGGGGAGCTGTTTTTT CASSFLPNTGELFF
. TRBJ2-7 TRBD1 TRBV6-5 TGTGCCAGCAGGCAAGGACAGGGGGCCTACGAGCAGTACTTC CASRQGQGAYEQYF
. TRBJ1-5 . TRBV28 TGTGCCAGCAGTTTATTGGGGGGGAGGGACGGTCAGCCCCAGCATTTT CASSLLGGRDGQPQHF
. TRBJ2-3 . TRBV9 TGTGCCAGCAGCGTAGAAAGCGGAGATACGCAGTATTTT CASSVESGDTQYF
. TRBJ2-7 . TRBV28 TGTGCCAGCATCCTAAGGGGCCACTCCTACGAGCAGTACTTC CASILRGHSYEQYF
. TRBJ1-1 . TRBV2 TGTGCCAGCAGGGTGAATATGAACACTGAAGCTTTCTTT CASRVNMNTEAFF
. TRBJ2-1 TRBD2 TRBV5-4 TGTGCCAGCAGCTCCCGGGCGGGAGGATCCTACAATGAGCAGTTCTTC CASSSRAGGSYNEQFF